This paragraph covers one T cell receptor (beta chain) sequence. These data are taken from a study of tumor-infiltrating lymphocytes in oesophageal squamous cell carcinoma. TCRdb passed the PCR reads through MiXCR, listing each CDR3 protein once. The table lists about 16,000 distinct CDR3 sequences, 50% of them singletons, with around 22% in the top ten. Trimming pared 1 base from V and 1 base from J, leaving 9 bases between. The CDR3 has 15 residues. In germline, CDR1 is SGHTA, CDR2 FQGNSA. This receptor was obtained from a male donor with esophageal squamous cell carcinoma. The sequenced material came from esophageal tumor tissue. The chain combines TRBV7-2 with TRBJ2-3; D perhaps matches TRBD2 (6 bases). In nucleotides, the CDR3 is TGTGCCAGCAGCTTAGTGCCTAGCGGCACAGATACGCAGTATTTT. This gives the protein CASSLVPSGTDTQYF.